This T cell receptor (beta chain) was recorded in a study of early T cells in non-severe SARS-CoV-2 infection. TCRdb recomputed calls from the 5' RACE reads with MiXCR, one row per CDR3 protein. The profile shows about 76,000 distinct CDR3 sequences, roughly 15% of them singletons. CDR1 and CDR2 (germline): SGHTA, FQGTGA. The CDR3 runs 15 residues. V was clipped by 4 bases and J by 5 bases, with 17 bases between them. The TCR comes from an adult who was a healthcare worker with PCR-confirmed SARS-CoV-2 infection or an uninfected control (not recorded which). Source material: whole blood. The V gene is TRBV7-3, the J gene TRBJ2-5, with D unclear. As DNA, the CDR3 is TGTGCCAGCAGCTCAGCGCTCTCCGGACGGGAGACCCAGTACTTC. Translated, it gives CASSSALSGRETQYF.